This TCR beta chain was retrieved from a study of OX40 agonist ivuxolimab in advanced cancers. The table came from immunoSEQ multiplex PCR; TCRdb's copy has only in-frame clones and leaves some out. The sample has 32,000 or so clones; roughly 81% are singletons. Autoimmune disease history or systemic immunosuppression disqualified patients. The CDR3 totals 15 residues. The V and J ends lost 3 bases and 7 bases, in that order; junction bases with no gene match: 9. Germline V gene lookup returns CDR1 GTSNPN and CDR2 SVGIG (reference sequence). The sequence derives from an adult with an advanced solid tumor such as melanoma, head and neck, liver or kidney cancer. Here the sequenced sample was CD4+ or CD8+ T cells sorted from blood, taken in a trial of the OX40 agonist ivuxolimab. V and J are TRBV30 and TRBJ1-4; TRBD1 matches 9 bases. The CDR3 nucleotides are TGTGCCTGGAGCCCCTGGACAGGGGTTGGTGAAAAACTGTTTTTT. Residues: CAWSPWTGVGEKLFF.